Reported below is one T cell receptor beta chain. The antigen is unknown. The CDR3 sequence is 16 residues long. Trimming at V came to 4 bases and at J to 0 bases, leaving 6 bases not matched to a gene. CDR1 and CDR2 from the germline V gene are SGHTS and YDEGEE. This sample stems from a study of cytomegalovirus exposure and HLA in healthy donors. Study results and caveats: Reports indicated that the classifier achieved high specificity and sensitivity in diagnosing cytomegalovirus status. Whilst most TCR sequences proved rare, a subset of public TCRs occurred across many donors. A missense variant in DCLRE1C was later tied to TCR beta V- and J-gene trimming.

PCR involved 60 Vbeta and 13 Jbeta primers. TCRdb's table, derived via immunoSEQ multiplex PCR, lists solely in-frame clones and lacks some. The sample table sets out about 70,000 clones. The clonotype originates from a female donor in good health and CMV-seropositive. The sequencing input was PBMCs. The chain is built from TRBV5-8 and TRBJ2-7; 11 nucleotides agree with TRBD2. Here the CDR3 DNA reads TGTGCCAGCAGCGTAGCGGGGGGGCAAATCTCCTACGAGCAGTACTTC. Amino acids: CASSVAGGQISYEQYF.